What follows are 15 T cell receptor beta chains derived from one specimen sequenced in a study of cytomegalovirus exposure and HLA in healthy donors. With 60 Vbeta and 13 Jbeta primers, the PCR was carried out. The method was immunoSEQ multiplex PCR; TCRdb's version includes in-frame clones alone and lacks a portion of them. The sample has around 210,000 clones, approximately 84% seen once; the top ten hold roughly 0.24%. Sequencing was done on a sample of PBMCs. The receptors come from a girl aged 2 to 10 in good health and CMV-seronegative.

Of note for this clone: In the same sample, other DNA sequences code for this CDR3. V usage is TRBV6-5 and J usage is TRBJ1-1; the D is unclear. The germline CDR1 and CDR2 sequences are MNHEY and SVGAGI. The CDR3 covers 13 residues. Trimming left V 2 bases short and J 1 base short, with 5 bases between. CDR3 loop: CASSYGQNTEAFF. Here the CDR3 DNA reads TGTGCCAGCAGTTACGGGCAGAACACTGAAGCTTTCTTT.

The rearrangement links TRBV5-4 to TRBJ1-2; D remains unclear. The CDR3 has 13 amino acids. V lost 4 bases, J lost 3 bases, and 10 bases lay in between. CDR1 and CDR2 from the germline V gene are SGHNT and YYREEE (reference sequence). The CDR3 DNA sequence: TGTGCCAGCAGCCCCATCGGGTACTATGGCTACACCTTC. Translating it yields CASSPIGYYGYTF.

The J gene is TRBJ2-7, the V gene TRBV6-1, with 7 positions matching TRBD1. Germline V CDR1 and CDR2: MNHNS, SASEGT. The length of the CDR3 is 15 residues. J gave up 0 bases and V 10 bases, and 12 bases lay outside the gene matches. The CDR3 protein is CATCARDSSSYEQYF. In DNA form, the CDR3 reads TGTGCCACCTGCGCCCGGGACAGCTCCTCCTACGAGCAGTACTTC.

The gene calls are TRBV5-1 and TRBJ2-7; the match to TRBD2 covers 11 bases. The ends lost 7 bases at V and 4 bases at J; junction bases unmatched: 7. Germline V gene data show CDR1 as SGHRS and CDR2 as YFSETQ. This CDR3 has 14 residues. CDR3 amino acids: CASSTGTSGYEQYF. Written as DNA, the CDR3 is TGCGCCAGCTCTACCGGGACTAGCGGATACGAGCAGTACTTC.

The chain employs TRBV28 and TRBJ2-1; 13 bases agree with TRBD2. In germline, CDR1 is MDHEN, CDR2 SYDVKM. Trimming at V came to 5 bases and at J to 6 bases, leaving 16 bases not matched to a gene. The CDR3 has 19 amino acids. DNA of the CDR3: TGTGCCAGCAGTCCCGGACTAGCGGGGGACTTCCTGGGGGGCAATGAGCAGTTCTTC. Translation gives CASSPGLAGDFLGGNEQFF. The full variable domain, rest sourced from reference TRBV28 and TRBJ2-1, is DVKVTQSSRYLVKRTGEKVFLECVQDMDHENMFWYRQDPGLGLRLIYFSYDVKMKEKGDIPEGYSVSREKKERFSLILESASTNQTSMYLCASSPGLAGDFLGGNEQFFGPGTRLTVL.

This chain links TRBV10-2 with TRBJ1-1, with a weak D call TRBD1 (5 bases). This CDR3 is built from 15 residues. The germline V and J ends were trimmed by 3 bases and 4 bases, with 15 bases remaining between them. Germline assignment: CDR1 WSHSY and CDR2 SAAADI. As DNA, the CDR3 is TGCGCCAGCAGTGATTTGCAGGGAGGGGTCACTGAAGCTTTCTTT. Encoded protein: CASSDLQGGVTEAFF.

The CDR3 DNA follows: TGTGCCAGCAGTTGGATAGGGACACCGAGAGAGACCCAGTACTTC. It specifies CASSWIGTPRETQYF. V gene TRBV6-5 combines with J gene TRBJ2-5; TRBD1 is a possible D gene (6 bases). The CDR3 is 15 amino acids. The germline CDR1 and CDR2 sequences are MNHEY and SVGAGI. The germline V and J ends were trimmed by 4 bases and 4 bases, with 16 bases remaining between them.

In the case of this clone: The junction departs from the called germline gene at one end, perhaps through a read error. The chain has TRBV7-9 and TRBJ1-1, with a tentative D call TRBD1 (6 bases). CDR3 length equals 16 residues. Germline CDR1 reads SEHNR; CDR2 reads FQNEAQ (reference sequence). The CDR3: CSSSFMGAKAGTEAFF. CDR3 nucleotide sequence: TGTTCCAGCAGCTTCATGGGGGCGAAAGCGGGAACTGAAGCTTTCTTT.

This chain connects TRBV6-5 to TRBJ1-1; 7 bases agree with TRBD1. The CDR3 has 14 amino acids. CDR1 is MNHEY and CDR2 is SVGAGI in the germline V gene. V was clipped by 4 bases and J by 6 bases; unmatched bases: 8. CDR3 loop: CASSSNRQGSEAFF. The CDR3 DNA is TGTGCCAGCAGTTCGAACCGACAGGGCTCTGAAGCTTTCTTT.

The chain joins TRBV12-5 to TRBJ2-3; the D is unclear. V was trimmed by 7 bases and J by 2 bases, leaving 19 bases between them. Germline CDR1 and CDR2: LGHNT and FRNRAP. This CDR3 has 16 residues. The CDR3 bases are TGTGCTAGTGCCCTAATCGTAGCAAAGGCCACAGATACGCAGTATTTT. Encoded protein: CASALIVAKATDTQYF.

CDR3 residues: CASSSQVTHTDTQYF. Written as DNA, the CDR3 is TGTGCCAGCAGTTCACAGGTGACCCACACAGATACGCAGTATTTT. The chain recombines TRBV6-5 with TRBJ2-3, with a weak D call TRBD1 (5 bases). V lost 4 bases and J lost 2, with 13 bases in between. The CDR3 consists of 15 residues. Germline assignment: CDR1 MNHEY and CDR2 SVGAGI.

V is TRBV9 and J is TRBJ1-2; TRBD1 agrees at 7 bases. Trimming took 3 bases from V and 4 from J; bases not matched to a gene: 6. Germline V gene data show CDR1 as SGDLS and CDR2 as YYNGEE. This CDR3 comprises 14 residues. The CDR3 bases are TGTGCCAGCAGCGAGGGACAGACGGTCTATGGCTACACCTTC. The encoded protein is CASSEGQTVYGYTF.

This clone was found once. V gene TRBV5-6 combines with J gene TRBJ2-5; 9 bases map to TRBD2. The CDR3 has 17 residues. Germline V CDR1 and CDR2: SGHDT, YYEEEE. Trimming removed 0 bases from V and 2 bases from J; junction bases left unmatched: 8. The CDR3, as DNA: TGTGCCAGCAGCTTGGCGGTCCTAGCGGGGAGGCAAGAGACCCAGTACTTC. Protein sequence: CASSLAVLAGRQETQYF.

This chain uses TRBV10-3 with TRBJ2-7, with 7 positions matching TRBD2. V was clipped by 11 bases and J by 2 bases; unmatched bases: 9. Per germline, CDR1 ENHRY and CDR2 SYGVKD. The CDR3 spans 13 residues. The CDR3 sequence is CAASSGEPYEQYF. In DNA, the CDR3 is TGTGCCGCCTCTAGCGGAGAGCCCTACGAGCAGTACTTC.

The rearrangement links TRBV10-2 to TRBJ1-1; 7 bases align to TRBD1. Germline values: CDR1 WSHSY, CDR2 SAAADI. V shed 0 bases and J 0 bases; nucleotides not matched to a gene: 13. The CDR3 contains 19 residues. CDR3 region: CASSESTRTGARMNTEAFF. CDR3 nucleotides: TGCGCCAGCAGTGAGTCGACTCGAACAGGGGCGAGGATGAACACTGAAGCTTTCTTT.